The source of this T cell receptor (beta chain) is a study of cytomegalovirus exposure and HLA in healthy donors (dated by TCRdb to 2016 to 2017). Turning to the overall study: According to an earlier analysis of a few hundred of the donors, some 170 million T cells yielded over 100 million unique TCR beta sequences and approximately 300 Gb of sequence data. Among some 400 genotyped donors of the cohort, an average of approximately 200,000 unique TCR beta nucleotide sequences was sequenced per donor, of which roughly 17% were non-productive. HLA typing included class I and class II loci at four-digit resolution. The genetic ancestry cluster associated with self-reported Caucasian donors included about 81% of the 300 to 450 genotyped donors. An earlier analysis of a few hundred of the donors applied high-throughput TCR beta sequencing to assess whether each TCR beta V gene segment acted as functional or pseudogenic. Alongside the repertoire data, information on donor age, sex, ethnicity and CMV serostatus was compiled. Along with the approximately 700-subject first cohort, a separate validation cohort of approximately 110 different subjects was used. To study patterns of TCR occurrence, a later analysis re-analyzed previously published TCR beta repertoires from several hundred donors and added high-resolution HLA genotyping. Every repertoire in the discovery cohort had been generated on one and the same sequencing platform. High-throughput TCR immunosequencing, statistical association of individual TCRs with disease status, and machine learning were combined to predict cytomegalovirus infection status. The study was designed to test whether signatures of past pathogen exposure could be identified by cataloging public T cell receptors. Five DR-DQ haplotypes were treated as single units for association and clustering because of strong linkage in the cohort. A later genetic analysis took genome-wide SNP genotypes for about three fifths of the roughly 700 donors and used that subset as a discovery cohort. The study profiled the T cell repertoires of hundreds of subjects by immunosequencing and related them to cytomegalovirus serostatus. The number of typed donors differed by locus: about 629-630 for A, B, C, DRB1 and DQB1; some 500 for DQA1; over 600 for DPA1; and around 470 for DPB1. About 320 gigabases of sequencing data and 70 million to 85 million unique TCR sequences were included in an early release covering about 700 HLA-typed donors. In the later analysis, no new phenotypic data were used to find candidate immune exposures; instead, reliance was placed on TCR beta sequences and their occurrence across donors.

The cohort was made up of roughly 670 healthy bone marrow donors. All cohort members were sampled while nominally healthy, although unrecorded immune exposures were likely present. The donor tested CMV seronegative, placing the donor among the 300 to 450 seronegative members of the cohort. Every donor gave a peripheral blood sample, and the peripheral blood mononuclear cells from that sample were used for TCR beta sequencing. The Qiagen DNeasy Blood Extraction Kit was used to extract genomic DNA from the blood cell samples. Its CDR3 holds 18 amino acids, cysteine through phenylalanine. Only CDR3 DNA is held: 54 bases, read in frame from base 1. In the germline V gene, CDR1 corresponds to SGHDN and CDR2 to FVKESK. V is cut by 1 base and J by 3 bases, and the space between the germline ends is 16 bases. Overall study results and their limits: Most CMV-associated TCR beta chains appeared to be HLA-restricted in a later analysis, and the HLA associations seemed to be driven largely by CMV exposure. Specific HLA alleles were associated with 15,000 to 20,000 TCR beta sequences at a false discovery rate of 0.05 in a later analysis. Immune exposure information for the cohort was limited to CMV serostatus. It was suggested by the authors that the approach could potentially be generalized to other disease states and immunological phenotypes. Some IMGT-functional V segments, including TRBV6-2 and TRBV6-3, could not be told apart with the 87-base-pair reads, so those segments were excluded. Because some donors lacked HLA typing at each locus, the association tests relied only on the typed subset. Only TCR beta chains were sequenced in this cohort, and the absence of alpha or paired-chain data limited detectable features. Compared with the approximately 720-donor mean, donors in an Asian-associated ancestry cluster had fewer N-insertions in productive TCRs, according to a later genetic analysis. In a later analysis, TCR association rates were found to vary across HLA loci, with the most associated TCRs seen for DRB1 alleles and the fewest for HLA-C alleles. Several of the top co-occurrence clusters appeared to be linked to parvovirus B19, influenza, CMV and Epstein-Barr virus, according to a later analysis. In vitro tests confirmed that three of the cytomegalovirus-associated TCR beta chains recognize cytomegalovirus antigens. V-gene and J-gene trimming of TCR beta chains was associated with a missense DCLRE1C variant in a later genetic analysis, and the association was replicated in an independent cohort. A later analysis found that HLA-associated TCR beta chains were more clonally expanded and had lower generation probabilities than equally common non-associated chains. Linkage disequilibrium might explain the correlated functional status among segregating V segments, but an unknown experimental factor could not be excluded. Sequencing depth was assumed to be roughly uniform across donors in the presence/absence analyses, though that assumption may not hold. A total of about 150 TCR beta chains were listed by the study as associated with cytomegalovirus. In both the original and validation cohorts, the classifier was reported to diagnose cytomegalovirus status with high specificity and sensitivity. Because counts were too low, about 18 rarely observed V segments, including chromosome 9 orphons, were left out of the earlier analysis of about 620 of the donors. Strong co-occurrence of HLA alleles, especially DR and DQ, made assigning TCR associations to individual alleles difficult. A further reported finding was that TCR beta sequences accurately predicted the HLA-A and HLA-B alleles for most subjects in the first cohort. Most TCR sequences were observed very rarely across donors, whereas some public TCRs were present in many individuals. A cluster of highly shared sequence variants was judged likely to represent a technical artifact of the sequencing pipeline. An earlier analysis of 587 of the donors showed that most TCR beta V segments appeared in productive rearrangements either about 90% or about 30% of the time, which broadly matched IMGT annotations.

Comments on this clone: The target of this receptor is not known. Within one base of it there is no much larger clone, and no base qualities were kept.

The method behind the library was the immunoSEQ multiplex PCR assay. The multiplex PCR relied on a mix of 60 forward primers for TCR Vbeta segments and 13 reverse primers for TCR Jbeta segments. Amplification of the CDR3 region of rearranged TCR beta genes was performed with a multiplex PCR assay on genomic DNA. The amplified TCR beta libraries were sequenced on the Illumina HiSeq System as 87-base-pair reads. The authors' analysis ran thus. A later analysis counted some 74 million unique TCR beta chains across the 550 to 800 repertoires, and about 10 million of these chains were shared by at least two donors. To remove PCR and sequencing errors, raw reads were error-corrected and collapsed into unique sequences using a nearest-neighbor algorithm that merged closely related sequences. V, D and J gene segments were assigned by aligning CDR3 sequences to IMGT reference sequences. For a sequence to be retained, a match of at least six nucleotides was required to both a V gene segment and a J gene segment. A rearrangement counted as productive if the CDR3 had no stop codons and remained in frame with V and J, and every other rearrangement counted as non-productive. Following IMGT convention, CDR3 was defined as the stretch from the second conserved V-encoded cysteine to the conserved J-encoded phenylalanine. In an earlier analysis of approximately 590 of the donors, sequences lacking an unambiguous match to a single V gene segment were excluded. In an earlier analysis of 587 of the donors, a V segment was called functional when productive rearrangements were above 56.7%, and segregating when the standard deviation between donors exceeded 5%. A statistical classification framework was built to diagnose cytomegalovirus status from the catalog of TCR beta chain sequences. V and J gene assignment, in a later analysis, came from comparing TCR nucleotide sequences with IMGT/GENE-DB human TR gene sequences. The TCRdist pipeline was used in a later analysis to assign CDR3 sequences and most-parsimonious VDJ recombination scenarios. In a later analysis, every TCR beta chain was defined by the combination of its CDR3 amino acid sequence and its V-gene family, and reads without a unique V-gene family were dropped. To address suspected cross-contamination and a sequencing artifact, a later analysis removed roughly 640 highly shared, low-generation-probability nucleotide sequences. In a later analysis, a clonal expansion index for each public chain was calculated from normalized within-repertoire ranks of inferred template counts. Generation probabilities in a later analysis came from a VDJ recombination model fitted to out-of-frame rearrangements, and those results were checked against IGoR. Hypergeometric tests were used in a later analysis to score TCR-TCR, TCR-HLA and TCR-CMV co-occurrence, with a repertoire-size bias correction applied to the TCR pairs. To estimate false discovery rates, a later analysis permuted the HLA or CMV assignments 20 times. A later analysis grouped co-occurring TCRs with DBSCAN, adding TCRdist sequence similarity when clustering within HLA-allele-positive subsets. For co-occurrence clustering, repertoires with fewer than 30,000 or more than 120,000 public chains were excluded, along with roughly five repertoires with anomalous nucleotide sharing. The immuneACCESS repertoire file appears here via TCRdb, limited to in-frame rearrangements. These files lack a portion of the clones; in checked studies, under half of the deficit traces to unresolved V genes, and the cause of the others is not known. D and trimming were read from the DNA, whereas the V and J calls and clone size are those reported in that table. For this sample the table gives about 86,000 clones, of which 60% to 80% were detected only once. The top ten clonotypes cover approximately 8.2% of the sample.

The sequenced sample consisted of PBMCs. Rearrangement joined TRBV14 to TRBJ2-6; TRBD1 is possibly the D segment (5 matching bases). This sequence was found in a man aged 60-69 years in good health and CMV-seronegative. The DNA is as follows: TGTGCCAGCAGCCAAGGGGCAGGGTTCACTCATGGGGCCAACGTCCTGACTTTC. It translates to CASSQGAGFTHGANVLTF.